A single T cell receptor (beta chain) is shown here with its context. A read error is possible here, since a much larger clone lies one base away. J gave up 3 bases and V 7 bases, and 12 bases lay outside the gene matches. This CDR3 comprises 16 residues. Germline CDR1 reads SGHNT; CDR2 reads YYREEE (reference sequence). This sample is drawn from a study of blood T cells in healthy people across ages. A second roughly 6 to 12 cycle PCR used barcoded and J-beta primers. TCRdb ran MiXCR on the 5' RACE reads and lists one entry per CDR3 protein. The table lists hundreds of thousands of distinct CDR3 sequences, roughly 30% of them singletons.

This TCR was sampled from a woman of 80 years or more in good health. Input material: blood. The chain links TRBV5-4 to TRBJ2-5; 10 positions match TRBD1. The CDR3 coding sequence is TGTGCCAGCGGCTCCGGACAGGGGGGATCTAAAGAGACCCAGTACTTC. Translated, it gives CASGSGQGGSKETQYF.